The TCR beta chain under discussion was sequenced for a study of radiotherapy plus CTLA-4 blockade in lung cancer. Method: immunoSEQ multiplex PCR; TCRdb's copy keeps in-frame clones and lacks some. Of tens of thousands of clones listed, roughly 71% are singletons. The CDR3 covers 14 residues. Trimming cost V 5 bases and J 6 bases; bases outside gene matches: 4. The germline V gene has CDR1 MNHEY and CDR2 SVGAGI. The sequencing here drew on peripheral blood, taken from a patient treated with radiotherapy plus ipilimumab. The genes are TRBV6-5 and TRBJ2-1, with 10 bases lining up with TRBD2. This TCR derives from a human donor with non-small cell lung cancer who had stable disease on radiotherapy plus ipilimumab. DNA of the CDR3: TGTGCCAGCAGTCTAGCGGGGGCCCGCAATGAGCAGTTCTTC. Its protein is CASSLAGARNEQFF.